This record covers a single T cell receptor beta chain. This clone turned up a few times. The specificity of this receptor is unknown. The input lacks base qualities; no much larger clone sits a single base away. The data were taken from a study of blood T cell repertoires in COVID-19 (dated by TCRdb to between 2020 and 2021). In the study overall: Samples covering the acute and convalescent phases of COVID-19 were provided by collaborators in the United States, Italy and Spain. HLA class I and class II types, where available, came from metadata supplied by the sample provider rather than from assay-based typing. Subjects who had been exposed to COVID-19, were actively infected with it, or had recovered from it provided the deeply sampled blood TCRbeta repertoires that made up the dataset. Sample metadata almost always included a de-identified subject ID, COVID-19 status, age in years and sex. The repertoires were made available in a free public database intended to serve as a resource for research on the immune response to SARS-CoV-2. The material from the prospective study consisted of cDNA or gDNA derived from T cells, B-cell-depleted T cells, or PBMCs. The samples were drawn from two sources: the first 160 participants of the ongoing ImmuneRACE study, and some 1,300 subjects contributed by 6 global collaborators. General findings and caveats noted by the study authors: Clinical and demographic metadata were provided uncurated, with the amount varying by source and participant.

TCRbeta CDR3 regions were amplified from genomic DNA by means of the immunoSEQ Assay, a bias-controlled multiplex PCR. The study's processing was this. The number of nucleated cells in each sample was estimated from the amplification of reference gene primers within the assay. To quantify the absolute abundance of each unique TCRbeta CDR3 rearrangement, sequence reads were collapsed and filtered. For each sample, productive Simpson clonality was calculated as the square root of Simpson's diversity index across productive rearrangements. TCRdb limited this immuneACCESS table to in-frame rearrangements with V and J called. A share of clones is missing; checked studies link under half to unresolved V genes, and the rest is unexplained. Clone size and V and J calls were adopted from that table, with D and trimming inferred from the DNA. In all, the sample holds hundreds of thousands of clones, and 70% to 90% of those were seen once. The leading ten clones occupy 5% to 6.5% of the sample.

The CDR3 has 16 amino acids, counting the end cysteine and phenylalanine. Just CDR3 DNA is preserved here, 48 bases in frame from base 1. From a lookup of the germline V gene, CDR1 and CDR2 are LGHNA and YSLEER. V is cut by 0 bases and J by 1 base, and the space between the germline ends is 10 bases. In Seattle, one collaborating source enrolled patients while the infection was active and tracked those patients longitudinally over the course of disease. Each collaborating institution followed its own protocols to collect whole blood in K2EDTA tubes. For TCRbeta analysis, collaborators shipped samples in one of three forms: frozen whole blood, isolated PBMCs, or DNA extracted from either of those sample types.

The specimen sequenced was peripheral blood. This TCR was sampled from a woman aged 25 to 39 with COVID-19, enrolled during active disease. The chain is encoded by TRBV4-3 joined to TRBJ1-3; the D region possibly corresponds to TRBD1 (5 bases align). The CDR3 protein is CASSQEFQGSGNTIYF. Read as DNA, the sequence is TGCGCCAGCAGCCAAGAGTTCCAGGGATCTGGAAACACCATATATTTT.